This T cell receptor (beta chain) was observed in a study of blood T cell repertoires in COVID-19. Germline V gives CDR1 SEHNR, CDR2 FQNEAQ (reference sequence). The ends were cut back, 2 bases at V and 0 bases at J, with 5 bases in the middle. This CDR3 contains 13 residues. Authors' data handling: Using reference gene primer amplification, nucleated cell counts were estimated. Sequenced by immunoSEQ multiplex PCR; TCRdb stores in-frame clones only, minus some. The D gene and trimming were derived from the DNA, and the V and J assignments and clone size from that table. The sample yields under 250,000 clones, 83% seen once. This clone was observed a few times. The sample holds other DNA sequences that translate to the same CDR3.

The TCR sequence derives from a human donor in a cohort sampled during active COVID-19. The sequencing input was peripheral blood. V and J are TRBV7-9 and TRBJ2-7; D call uncertain. Here the CDR3 DNA reads TGTGCCAGCAGCTTATCCAGCTCCTACGAGCAGTACTTC. This encodes CASSLSSSYEQYF.